This is a list of T cell receptor beta chains from one sample in a study of blood T cell repertoires in COVID-19. Libraries were prepared by immunoSEQ multiplex PCR; TCRdb keeps only in-frame clonotypes and omits some of them. The sample lists over 250,000 clones, approximately 88% seen once, with just under 9% in the top ten. The sequenced sample was PBMCs or T cells enriched from blood (not recorded which). These TCRs come from a woman between 18 and 30 years old who had recovered from COVID-19. Both conserved end residues are part of each CDR3. A D gene is named only where the DNA matches it firmly. Clone size is stated in some rows and not others, as once, few, many or a class when expanded.

d_call j_call clone_size v_call cdr3_nt cdr3_aa
NA TRBJ1-1 NA TRBV4-3 TGCGCCAGCAGCCAAGCGGGATACGCTGAAGCTTTCTTT CASSQAGYAEAFF
TRBD2 TRBJ2-7 few TRBV15 TGTGCCACCAGCACTGGTCTAGCGGGGGCCTACGAGCAGTACTTC CATSTGLAGAYEQYF
NA TRBJ1-5 NA TRBV20-1 TGCAGTGCGGCAGGTCTTCAGCCCCAGCATTTT CSAAGLQPQHF
NA TRBJ1-6 NA TRBV21-1 TGTGCCAGCAGCCCTACCCCAAATTCACCCCTCCACTTT CASSPTPNSPLHF
NA TRBJ1-4 NA TRBV7-2 TGTGCCAGCAGCTTGCCAGGATCTAATGAAAAACTGTTTTTT CASSLPGSNEKLFF
NA TRBJ1-6 NA TRBV11-2 TGTGCCAGCAGCTTAGTAGGTCAGGGTAAGGCACCCCTCCACTTT CASSLVGQGKAPLHF
NA TRBJ2-1 NA TRBV29-1 TGCAGCGTTGAGGGGGGGCCTCGCAATGAGCAGTTCTTC CSVEGGPRNEQFF
NA TRBJ2-7 NA TRBV19 TGTGCCAGTAGTAGCGGAGACTCCTACGAGCAGTACTTC CASSSGDSYEQYF
NA TRBJ2-5 NA TRBV3-1/TRBV3-2 TGTGCCAGCAGCCAAACCGGAACGGGGGAAGAGACCCAGTACTTC CASSQTGTGEETQYF
TRBD1 TRBJ1-1 NA TRBV20-1 TGCAGTGCTAGTACCCCGACAGGGGGAGGGAACACTGAAGCTTTCTTT CSASTPTGGGNTEAFF
NA TRBJ2-7 NA TRBV6-1 TGTGCCAGCAGTGAAGTAGGTTTGAACAGGGAGGGCGAGCAGTACTTC CASSEVGLNREGEQYF
TRBD1 TRBJ2-1 NA TRBV2 TGTGCCAGCAGAGATGAAGCCAGGGGGTTGCAGTTCTTC CASRDEARGLQFF
NA TRBJ2-7 NA TRBV14 TGTGCCAGCAGCCAAGTTCCCGACATCTCCTACGAGCAGTACTTC CASSQVPDISYEQYF
TRBD2 TRBJ2-4 NA TRBV7-9 TGTGCCAGCAGCTCTCAGACTAGCGGGGGGGACATTCAGTACTTC CASSSQTSGGDIQYF
NA TRBJ2-2 NA TRBV4-3 TGCGCCAGCAGCCAAGAGTTTTTAAGGGGAACCACCGGGGAGCTGTTTTTT CASSQEFLRGTTGELFF
TRBD1 TRBJ2-3 NA TRBV7-2 TGTGCCAGCAGCAGACAGGGGGTACAAGATACGCAGTATTTT CASSRQGVQDTQYF
TRBD1 TRBJ1-2 once TRBV4-3 TGCGCCAGCAGCCAAGCCCACGGACAGGGGCATGGCTACACCTTC CASSQAHGQGHGYTF
NA TRBJ2-7 NA TRBV27 TGTGCCAGCAGTTCGACTCACTACGAGCAGTACTTC CASSSTHYEQYF
NA TRBJ2-3 NA TRBV7-6 TGTGCCAGCAGCTTTAGCGGCCGCACAGATACGCAGTATTTT CASSFSGRTDTQYF
NA TRBJ2-1 few TRBV7-9 TGTGCCAGCGGGGGCGGAAACCTTCAGTTCTTC CASGGGNLQFF
TRBD1 TRBJ2-7 few TRBV4-2 TGTGCCAGCAGCCAGGTCGACAGGGGAACCCCTTACGAGCAGTACTTC CASSQVDRGTPYEQYF
NA TRBJ2-2 NA TRBV27 TGTGCCAGCAGTTTCACGGGGACCGGGGAGCTGTTTTTT CASSFTGTGELFF
TRBD2 TRBJ2-3 once TRBV7-2 TGTGCCAGCAGCCCAGGAGATAGCGGGGGGGCCTTTGATACGCAGTATTTT CASSPGDSGGAFDTQYF
NA TRBJ1-2 NA TRBV6-5 TGTGCCAGCAGTTACTCGGGACACGATAACTATGGCTACACCTTC CASSYSGHDNYGYTF
NA TRBJ2-7 NA TRBV5-1 TGCGCCAGCAGCGGGCCAGTGGCAGGGTCGTCCTACGAGCAGTACTTC CASSGPVAGSSYEQYF
TRBD1 TRBJ1-2 NA TRBV2 TGTGCCAGCAGCACAGGGGGTGTCTATGGCTACACCTTC CASSTGGVYGYTF
TRBD1 TRBJ1-5 NA TRBV6-5 TGTGCCAGCAAACGGGGGACAGGGTTTTCTTTTCAGCATTTT CASKRGTGFSFQHF
NA TRBJ2-4 NA TRBV19 TGTGCCAGTAGTACGCGGGACAGTTGGGGAGAAGCCAAAAACATTCAGTACTTC CASSTRDSWGEAKNIQYF
NA TRBJ1-2 NA TRBV6-5 TGTGCCAGCACCACAGCAGGGAACTATGGCTACACCTTC CASTTAGNYGYTF
TRBD2 TRBJ2-3 NA TRBV6-5 TGTGCCAGCAGTCCCCGGCGCGGGGGGGGCGATACGCAGTATTTT CASSPRRGGGDTQYF
TRBD2 TRBJ2-1 NA TRBV28 TGTGCCAGCAGTCCCCCTAATACTAGCGGGACATACAATGAGCAGTTCTTC CASSPPNTSGTYNEQFF
TRBD2 TRBJ2-7 NA TRBV7-2 TGTGCCAGCAGGCCCCTCCTAGCGGGGTACCACGAGCAGTACTTC CASRPLLAGYHEQYF
NA TRBJ2-2 NA TRBV7-2 TGTGCCAGCAGCTCTACGGGAGACACCGGGGAGCTGTTTTTT CASSSTGDTGELFF
TRBD2 TRBJ2-1 NA TRBV11-2 TGTGCCAGCAGCCGGCTAGCGGCCTACAATGAGCAGTTCTTC CASSRLAAYNEQFF
TRBD1 TRBJ2-2 NA TRBV9 TGTGCCAGCAGCGTAGGTGGGACAGGGGTAGCGAACACCGGGGAGCTGTTTTTT CASSVGGTGVANTGELFF
NA TRBJ2-7 NA TRBV7-2 TGTGCCAGCAGCTTAGATGGACAATTTCAGTACTTC CASSLDGQFQYF
TRBD2 TRBJ2-1 NA TRBV7-9 TGTGCCAGCAGCTCCCGACTAGCGGGAGACAATGAGCAGTTCTTC CASSSRLAGDNEQFF
NA TRBJ2-7 once TRBV14 TGTGCCAGCAGCCAAGGTGGACAGAGAAGGTACGAGCAGTACTTC CASSQGGQRRYEQYF
TRBD2 TRBJ2-1 NA TRBV9 TGTGCCAGCAGCGTCTCTAGCGGGAGTTACAATGAGCAGTTCTTC CASSVSSGSYNEQFF
TRBD1 TRBJ1-1 once TRBV7-6 TGTGCCAGCAGCGTCCAGGGGGGGAACACTGAAGCTTTCTTT CASSVQGGNTEAFF
TRBD1 TRBJ2-1 NA TRBV10-3 TGTGCCATCAGTACGGACAGGCGGTCCAATGAGCAGTTCTTC CAISTDRRSNEQFF
NA TRBJ2-3 NA TRBV10-3 TGTGCCATCAGTGAGCCCTCTGGGCGTACAAGCACAGATACGCAGTATTTT CAISEPSGRTSTDTQYF
TRBD1 TRBJ2-7 NA TRBV4-2 TGTGCCAGCAGCAACAACAGGGGCGGCGAGCAGTACTTC CASSNNRGGEQYF
NA TRBJ1-4 NA TRBV27 TGTGCCAGCGCAGTTGTGGGAGGGGGTAATGAAAAACTGTTTTTT CASAVVGGGNEKLFF
NA TRBJ1-2 once TRBV18 TGTGCCAGCTCACCTTCCGCAGGGAACTATGGCTACACCTTC CASSPSAGNYGYTF
NA TRBJ1-6 NA TRBV28 TGTGCCAGCAGTTTACTCGCCGACTGGTCACCCCTCCACTTT CASSLLADWSPLHF
NA TRBJ1-5 NA TRBV6-6 TGTGCCAGCAGCCTCACAGGGATCTCTAATCAGCCCCAGCATTTT CASSLTGISNQPQHF
TRBD1 TRBJ1-1 NA TRBV5-1 TGCGCCAGCAGCTTGGCGGGACAGGGGGCAGGCACTGAAGCTTTCTTT CASSLAGQGAGTEAFF